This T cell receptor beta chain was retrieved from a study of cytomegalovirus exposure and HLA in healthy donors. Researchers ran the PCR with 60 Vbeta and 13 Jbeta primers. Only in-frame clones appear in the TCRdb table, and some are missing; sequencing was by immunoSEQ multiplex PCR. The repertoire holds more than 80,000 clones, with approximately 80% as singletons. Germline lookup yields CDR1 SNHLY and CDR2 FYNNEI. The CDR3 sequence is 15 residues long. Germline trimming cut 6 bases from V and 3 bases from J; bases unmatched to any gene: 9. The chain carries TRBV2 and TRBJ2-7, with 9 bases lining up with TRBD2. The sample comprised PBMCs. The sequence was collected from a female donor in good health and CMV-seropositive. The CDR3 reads CASRETSGANYEQYF. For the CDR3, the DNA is TGTGCCAGCAGGGAGACTAGCGGAGCTAACTACGAGCAGTACTTC.